The 17 T cell receptor beta chains below all came from one sample that was sequenced in a study of blood T cells in healthy people across ages. With a J-beta primer mix and a sample-barcoded 5' primer, a second PCR ran about 7 to 11 cycles. MiXCR, run by TCRdb on the 5' RACE reads, gives a single entry per CDR3 protein. This table holds hundreds of thousands of distinct CDR3 sequences, about 27% found once. The data were also submitted as part of a second study, on T cells of mothers and their children.

The sample was blood. The receptors stem from a boy aged 2 to 10 in good health.

This clonotype was counted between two and nine times. The CDR3 DNA follows: TGTGCCAGCAGTGAAGCGACAGACCAAGAGACCCAGTACTTC. Amino acids: CASSEATDQETQYF. The chain has TRBV2 and TRBJ2-5, with D perhaps TRBD1 (5 bases). The V end lost 0 bases, the J end lost 0 bases, and 5 bases lay between the germline ends. CDR1 and CDR2 from the germline V gene are SNHLY and FYNNEI. The CDR3 has 14 amino acids.

The genes are TRBV11-2 and TRBJ2-1, with D perhaps matching TRBD2 (5 bases). The DNA end is more similar to TRBJ2-5, so the J call may be wrong. Germline values: CDR1 SGHAT, CDR2 FQNNGV. The CDR3 is made up of 14 amino acids. The CDR3: CASSNPGSQETQYF. In DNA, the CDR3 is TGTGCCAGCAGCAACCCGGGAAGCCAAGAGACCCAGTACTTC.

In this sample, this clonotype turned up a few times. This chain uses TRBV2 with TRBJ2-3, with D perhaps matching TRBD1 (6 bases). The length of the CDR3 is 15 residues. Germline CDR1 is SNHLY and CDR2 is FYNNEI. Trimming pared 3 bases from V and 1 base from J, leaving 11 bases between. The CDR3 loop reads CASSDRGRGTDTQYF. The CDR3 coding sequence is TGTGCCAGCAGTGACAGGGGAAGGGGCACAGATACGCAGTATTTT. Complete variable domain (other parts from reference TRBV2 and TRBJ2-3): EPEVTQTPSHQVTQMGQEVILRCVPISNHLYFYWYRQILGQKVEFLVSFYNNEISEKSEIFDDQFSVERPDGSNFTLKIRSTKLEDSAMYFCASSDRGRGTDTQYFGPGTRLTVL.

The rearrangement links TRBV29-1 to TRBJ2-3, with 10 nucleotides matching TRBD1. V was clipped by 6 bases and J by 3 bases; unmatched bases: 6. Germline-derived CDR1 and CDR2 are SQVTM and ANQGSEA. CDR3 size: 14 residues. As DNA, the CDR3 is TGCAGCGTGAAAAGACAGGGGGCAACAGATACGCAGTATTTT. It encodes CSVKRQGATDTQYF.

This clonotype was observed a single time. This chain joins TRBV14 and TRBJ2-3; D unresolved. Germline CDR1 is SGHDN and CDR2 is FVKESK. This CDR3 spans 13 amino acids. V was trimmed by 3 bases and J by 4 bases, leaving 8 bases between them. The CDR3 reads CASSHGGADTQYF. CDR3 DNA: TGTGCCAGCAGCCACGGTGGGGCAGATACGCAGTATTTT. Full variable domain (missing parts from reference TRBV14 and TRBJ2-3): EAGVTQFPSHSVIEKGQTVTLRCDPISGHDNLYWYRRVMGKEIKFLLHFVKESKQDESGMPNNRFLAERTGGTYSTLKVQPAELEDSGVYFCASSHGGADTQYFGPGTRLTVL.

This clonotype was counted between two and nine times. The chain carries TRBV19 and TRBJ2-5; no definite D call. The J call may be wrong; the DNA end is better matched by TRBJ2-1. The CDR3 runs to 12 residues. Germline CDR1 reads LNHDA; CDR2 reads SQIVND (reference sequence). CDR3 loop: CASSIDGIEQFF. As DNA, the CDR3 is TGTGCCAGTAGTATAGACGGAATTGAGCAGTTCTTC.

This chain connects TRBV7-9 to TRBJ2-5; D is ambiguous. Trimming shortened V by 6 bases and J by 3 bases, and 11 bases separated the two germline ends. Looked up from germline, CDR1 is SEHNR and CDR2 is FQNEAQ (reference sequence). The CDR3 is 13 amino acids. The CDR3 DNA is TGTGCCAGCAGTCCCCGTGATGAAGAGACCCAGTACTTC. Translated, it gives CASSPRDEETQYF. The complete variable domain, with remaining parts taken from reference TRBV7-9 and TRBJ2-5, reads DTGVSQNPRHKITKRGQNVTFRCDPISEHNRLYWYRQTLGQGPEFLTYFQNEAQLEKSRLLSDRFSAERPKGSFSTLEIQRTEQGDSAMYLCASSPRDEETQYFGPGTRLLVL.

This clonotype appeared a few times. This chain joins TRBV10-3 and TRBJ1-2; no reliable D call. Germline V CDR1 and CDR2: ENHRY, SYGVKD. Trimming took off 2 bases at V and 7 bases at J, with 11 bases between the two ends. This CDR3 comprises 13 residues. As DNA, the CDR3 is TGTGCCATCAGTGAGGGTCCCCCATTTGGCTACACCTTC. Its protein is CAISEGPPFGYTF.

This clonotype was counted only a few times. The J gene is TRBJ2-3, the V gene TRBV11-2, with 9 positions matching TRBD2. The CDR3 sequence is 15 residues long. V lost 0 bases and J lost 5; bases outside the gene matches: 3. Germline V CDR1 and CDR2: SGHAT, FQNNGV. The CDR3 sequence: CASSLDLAGRDTQYF. DNA of the CDR3: TGTGCCAGCAGCTTAGACCTAGCGGGGAGAGATACGCAGTATTTT. The whole variable domain, filled in from reference TRBV11-2 and TRBJ2-3, reads EAGVAQSPRYKIIEKRQSVAFWCNPISGHATLYWYQQILGQGPKLLIQFQNNGVVDDSQLPKDRFSAERLKGVDSTLKIQPAKLEDSAVYLCASSLDLAGRDTQYFGPGTRLTVL.

The chain uses TRBV7-9 and TRBJ1-6; D is undetermined. The CDR3 loop spans 14 amino acids. Germline V gene sequence: CDR1 SEHNR, CDR2 FQNEAQ (reference sequence). With 5 bases removed from V and 8 bases from J, the gap between germline ends came to 13 bases. The CDR3 here is CASSPVLGDSPLHF. The CDR3 bases are TGTGCCAGCAGCCCGGTACTGGGTGATTCACCCCTCCACTTT.

This clonotype turned up a few times. The chain combines TRBV29-1 with TRBJ2-3, with TRBD2 matching over 14 bases. The CDR3 runs to 16 residues. After removal of 7 bases from V and 0 bases from J, the junction contained 6 bases not matched to a gene. In germline, CDR1 is SQVTM, CDR2 ANQGSEA. CDR3: CSAAGLAGASTDTQYF. The DNA of the CDR3 is TGCAGCGCCGCGGGACTAGCGGGGGCTAGCACAGATACGCAGTATTTT.

V and J are TRBV20-1 and TRBJ1-4, with D maybe TRBD1 (6 bases). Germline V CDR1 and CDR2: DFQATT, SNEGSKA (reference sequence). The CDR3 is 15 amino acids. V gave up 3 bases and J gave up 1 base, with 12 bases separating them. Here the CDR3 reads CSARAYRETNEKLFF. The DNA of the CDR3 is TGCAGTGCTAGGGCCTACAGGGAAACTAATGAAAAACTGTTTTTT.

This clonotype was observed many times. This chain connects TRBV19 to TRBJ2-5; D call uncertain. Germline V gene data show CDR1 as LNHDA and CDR2 as SQIVND (reference sequence). V lost 6 bases and J 0 bases, leaving 8 bases between the germline ends. This CDR3 contains 13 residues. For the CDR3, the DNA is TGTGCCAGTAGGCCCTCGGACCAAGAGACCCAGTACTTC. Translation gives CASRPSDQETQYF.

About this clonotype: The junction departs from the called germline gene at one end, perhaps through a read error. The chain has TRBV5-6 and TRBJ2-7, with TRBD1 as a possible D gene (6 bases). The CDR3 runs to 14 residues. Germline V gives CDR1 SGHDT, CDR2 YYEEEE. CDR3 DNA: TGTGCCAGCAGCTTGGGGGCAGGGGAGACAGGTATGGACTTC. Its protein is CASSLGAGETGMDF.

This clonotype appeared once. Since no conserved phenylalanine or tryptophan closes the CDR3, a read error is the likely cause. This sequence joins TRBV3-1 and TRBJ1-1; 9 positions agree with TRBD1. CDR3 length: 14 residues. Germline V gene sequence: CDR1 LGHDT, CDR2 YNNKEL (reference sequence). V dropped 3 bases and J dropped 5; count of bases not matched to a gene: 4. The CDR3 bases are TGTGCCAGCAGCCACCACAGGGGGCGGACTGAAGCTTTCTCT. It yields the protein CASSHHRGRTEAFS.

This chain connects TRBV25-1 to TRBJ2-7; no firm D call. Looked up from germline, CDR1 is MGHDK and CDR2 is SYGVNS. The CDR3 runs 11 residues. V was cut by 0 bases and J by 7 bases, with 4 bases left in between. The CDR3 coding sequence is TGTGCCAGCAGTGAATACAGGGAGCAGTACTTC. Amino acid sequence: CASSEYREQYF.

The rearrangement uses TRBV13 and TRBJ1-5, with D tentatively TRBD1 (6 bases). The CDR3 contains 14 residues. V was trimmed by 5 bases and J by 3 bases, leaving 11 bases between them. CDR1 is PRHDT and CDR2 is FYEKMQ in the germline V gene (reference sequence). The CDR3: CASSLQGTNQPQHF. DNA of the CDR3: TGTGCCAGCAGCCTACAGGGCACCAATCAGCCCCAGCATTTT.